The 32 T cell receptor beta chains in this list originate from one sample, sequenced in a study of T cell responses to AZD1222 COVID-19 vaccine. The protocol was immunoSEQ multiplex PCR, while the TCRdb copy is restricted to in-frame clones and leaves out a portion. The top ten hold roughly 5.2% of the sample, which has 50,000 or so clones, 80% seen once. Sequences were derived from peripheral blood, sampled 28 days after the second AZD1222 dose. The receptors were sampled from an adult who received the AZD1222 COVID-19 vaccine.

A note on this clone: One junction end does not reproduce the germline sequence, and a read error may be involved. Different DNA sequences within this sample yield the same CDR3. The chain links TRBV6-5 to TRBJ1-5, with D unclear. There are 13 residues in the CDR3. The germline V gene encodes CDR1 MNHEY and CDR2 SVGAGI. The CDR3 is CASSYYTDQPQHF. The CDR3 nucleotides are TGTGCTAGCAGTTACTATACGGATCAGCCCCAGCATTTT.

This clone came up once. J is TRBJ2-1 and V is TRBV11-1; a weak D match, TRBD2 (6 bases). The CDR3 covers 15 residues. Deletions cut 5 bases from V and 4 bases from J, with 15 bases between. The germline V gene encodes CDR1 SGHAT and CDR2 FQDESV (reference sequence). The CDR3 coding sequence is TGTGCCAGCAGCCCTGACCGGGGGAGGTACAATGAGCAGTTCTTC. As protein: CASSPDRGRYNEQFF.

About this clone itself: At one end the junction does not follow the germline gene, possibly because of a read error. This chain connects TRBV3-1 (or the pseudogene TRBV3-2) to TRBJ2-4; weak D call: TRBD2 (7 bases). The CDR3 contains 16 residues. Looked up from germline, CDR1 is LGHDT and CDR2 is YNNKEL (reference sequence). The CDR3, as DNA: TGTGCCAGCAGTCAAGGGGGGGGGACAGCCAAAAACATTCAGTACTTC. Its protein product is CASSQGGGTAKNIQYF.

The CDR3 loop is CASSFGGDSYNEQFF. The DNA of the CDR3 is TGTGCCAGCAGCTTTGGCGGGGACTCCTACAATGAGCAGTTCTTC. The chain is built from TRBV11-3 and TRBJ2-1, with D possibly being TRBD2 (6 bases). The CDR3 is 15 amino acids. Germline V gene sequence: CDR1 SGHNT, CDR2 YENEEA. V was cut by 3 bases and J by 0 bases, with 9 bases left in between.

This clone was counted only a few times. The chain carries TRBV6-1 and TRBJ1-2; D is unclear. Germline CDR1 is MNHNS and CDR2 is SASEGT. The CDR3 sequence is 12 residues long. V shed 1 base and J shed 8 bases, with 8 bases lying between them. For the CDR3, the DNA is TGTGCCAGCAGTGAAGGGTTATTGGGCTACACCTTC. Its translation is CASSEGLLGYTF.

The chain carries TRBV19 and TRBJ1-5, with TRBD1 as a possible D gene (5 bases). This CDR3 spans 16 amino acids. Trimming took off 6 bases at V and 4 bases at J, with 19 bases between the two ends. Germline CDR1 reads LNHDA; CDR2 reads SQIVND (reference sequence). The CDR3 loop reads CASSLLDGALNQPQHF. For the CDR3, the DNA is TGTGCCAGTAGCCTTTTGGATGGGGCTTTGAATCAGCCCCAGCATTTT.

The chain carries TRBV28 and TRBJ1-1; no definite D call. The V end lost 1 base, the J end lost 0 bases, and 9 bases lay between the germline ends. The CDR3 contains 15 residues. CDR1 and CDR2 (germline): MDHEN, SYDVKM. The CDR3 DNA sequence: TGTGCCAGCAGTTTATCGGCATTCCTGAACACTGAAGCTTTCTTT. It encodes CASSLSAFLNTEAFF.

This rearrangement joins TRBV7-2 to TRBJ2-2, with TRBD2 identical over 8 bases. With V trimmed by 3 bases and J by 3 bases, 6 bases remained unmatched. The germline V gene encodes CDR1 SGHTA and CDR2 FQGNSA. The CDR3 spans 16 residues. The CDR3 reads CASSLAQRGYTGELFF. The CDR3 DNA is TGTGCCAGCAGCTTGGCACAGCGGGGGTACACCGGGGAGCTGTTTTTT.

The chain combines TRBV11-2 with TRBJ2-5; tentatively, D is TRBD2 (5 bases). V was cut by 5 bases and J by 0 bases, with 13 bases left in between. This CDR3 is 15 amino acids long. Germline assignment: CDR1 SGHAT and CDR2 FQNNGV. CDR3 bases: TGTGCCAGCAGCCTAAGAGGGTACAACCAAGAGACCCAGTACTTC. As protein: CASSLRGYNQETQYF.

The chain is built from TRBV5-1 and TRBJ2-2; D gene uncertain. The CDR3 length is 13 residues. Germline CDR1 reads SGHRS; CDR2 reads YFSETQ. V lost 0 bases and J 3 bases, leaving 3 bases between the germline ends. The CDR3 loop is CASSLEYTGELFF. The DNA of the CDR3 is TGCGCCAGCAGCTTGGAATACACCGGGGAGCTGTTTTTT.

V usage is TRBV6-1 and J usage is TRBJ1-5; 7 bases match TRBD1. Trimming removed 1 base from V and 2 bases from J; junction bases left unmatched: 8. CDR1 MNHNS and CDR2 SASEGT come from the germline V gene. CDR3 size: 17 residues. DNA of the CDR3: TGTGCCAGCAGTGAAGGATTTAAAGGACAGGGCAATCAGCCCCAGCATTTT. Translated, it gives CASSEGFKGQGNQPQHF.

The V call is TRBV28, the J call TRBJ2-1, with D possibly TRBD1 on 5 matching bases. The ends were cut back, 2 bases at V and 4 bases at J, with 9 bases in the middle. The germline V gene encodes CDR1 MDHEN and CDR2 SYDVKM. The CDR3 contains 14 residues. CDR3 loop: CASSLASGYNEQFF. As DNA, the CDR3 is TGTGCCAGCAGTTTAGCTTCAGGGTACAATGAGCAGTTCTTC.

The V and J genes are TRBV9 and TRBJ2-2; 8 positions agree with TRBD2. V lost 0 bases to trimming and J lost 1 base; unmatched junction nucleotides: 14. There are 20 residues in the CDR3. In germline, CDR1 is SGDLS, CDR2 YYNGEE. CDR3 nucleotide sequence: TGTGCCAGCAGCGTAGTTCTAGCGGGCCCCACGGGATTGAACACCGGGGAGCTGTTTTTT. Encoded protein: CASSVVLAGPTGLNTGELFF.

V and J are TRBV19 and TRBJ1-2, with D perhaps matching TRBD1 (5 bases). CDR3 length: 16 residues. Germline CDR1 reads LNHDA; CDR2 reads SQIVND (reference sequence). V gave up 3 bases and J gave up 3 bases, with 17 bases separating them. The CDR3 DNA is TGTGCCAGTAGTATGATTTACGGGACGTCGGACTATGGCTACACCTTC. Encoded protein: CASSMIYGTSDYGYTF.

In its sample, this clone is medium-sized (0.01 to 0.1%). The chain couples TRBV6-5 to TRBJ2-7; perhaps TRBD2 as D (5 bases). V gave up 6 bases and J gave up 0 bases, with 12 bases separating them. CDR1 is MNHEY and CDR2 is SVGAGI in the germline V gene. The CDR3 covers 14 residues. The DNA for the CDR3 is TGTGCCAGCAGCCACGGGATCGCCTCCTACGAGCAGTACTTC. Translated, it gives CASSHGIASYEQYF.

The chain links TRBV12-3 or TRBV12-4 to TRBJ2-2, with D unresolved. The V gene lost 4 bases and the J gene lost 7 bases, with 7 bases spanning the gap. The CDR3 spans 12 residues. The CDR3 DNA sequence: TGTGCCAGCAGTTCCGGGTACGGGGAGCTGTTTTTT. Protein product: CASSSGYGELFF.

In its sample, this clone was seen a few times. The chain joins TRBV5-1 to TRBJ1-4; 8 positions match TRBD1. Germline V lookup: CDR1 SGHRS, CDR2 YFSETQ. V shed 5 bases, J shed 5 bases, and the junction held 2 bases outside the gene matches. This CDR3 is built from 13 residues. CDR3 DNA sequence: TGCGCCAGCAGGGGACAGGTCAATGAAAAACTGTTTTTT. This encodes CASRGQVNEKLFF.

The chain has TRBV5-1 and TRBJ2-3; no reliable D call. Trimming removed 0 bases from V and 4 bases from J, with 15 bases in between. Germline V lookup: CDR1 SGHRS, CDR2 YFSETQ. The CDR3 spans 16 residues. CDR3 sequence (DNA): TGCGCCAGCAGCTTGGAGAACCGGGTGGGCCCAGATACGCAGTATTTT. Protein: CASSLENRVGPDTQYF.

This clone was seen only once. J is TRBJ1-6 and V is TRBV7-9; the D gene is possibly TRBD1 (5 bases). Trimming removed 2 bases from V and 7 bases from J, with 12 bases in between. From germline, CDR1 is SEHNR and CDR2 FQNEAQ (reference sequence). The CDR3 is 15 amino acids. CDR3 DNA: TGTGCCAGCAGCTTAAATTCGCAGGGAAATTCACCCCTCCACTTT. Protein: CASSLNSQGNSPLHF.

The V and J genes are TRBV14 and TRBJ2-3, with 8 nucleotides matching TRBD2. This CDR3 has 14 residues. V lost 4 bases to trimming and J lost 10 bases; unmatched junction nucleotides: 10. Per the germline V gene, CDR1 is SGHDN and CDR2 is FVKESK. The CDR3 spells CASSRAGASRAQYF. In DNA form, the CDR3 reads TGTGCCAGCAGCCGAGCGGGGGCCTCACGCGCGCAGTATTTT.

This clone was detected a few times. The chain couples TRBV28 to TRBJ2-3; weak D call: TRBD2 (6 bases). This CDR3 contains 13 residues. Trimming removed 6 bases at V and 4 bases at J, with 11 bases between. In germline, CDR1 is MDHEN, CDR2 SYDVKM. The CDR3 DNA sequence: TGTGCCAGCAGCCCGCCGGGGGCAGATACGCAGTATTTT. It specifies CASSPPGADTQYF.

The chain is built from TRBV7-3 and TRBJ2-1; 10 nucleotides match TRBD2. This CDR3 has 15 amino acids. V shed 5 bases, J shed 0 bases, and the junction held 1 base outside the gene matches. Germline lookup yields CDR1 SGHTA and CDR2 FQGTGA. The CDR3 reads CASSRTSGSYNEQFF. The CDR3 DNA sequence: TGTGCCAGCAGCCGGACTAGCGGCTCCTACAATGAGCAGTTCTTC.

The chain uses TRBV14 and TRBJ2-3, with D perhaps TRBD2 (5 bases). CDR3 length equals 15 residues. Germline CDR1 and CDR2: SGHDN and FVKESK. V was shortened by 0 bases and J by 0 bases, with 7 bases between the two germline ends. The CDR3 reads CASSQDRGSTDTQYF. In DNA, the CDR3 is TGTGCCAGCAGCCAAGATCGAGGGAGCACAGATACGCAGTATTTT.

The chain links TRBV5-1 to TRBJ1-2; 9 bases are a match to TRBD1. In germline, CDR1 is SGHRS, CDR2 YFSETQ. The CDR3 extends over 16 amino acids. V shed 7 bases, J shed 5 bases, and the junction held 15 bases outside the gene matches. In nucleotides, the CDR3 is TGCGCCAGCGCCCCATCCGGGACAGGGCAAATTTATGGCTACACCTTC. Translating it yields CASAPSGTGQIYGYTF.

The chain is built from TRBV5-1 and TRBJ1-5, with 11 bases aligning to TRBD1. The CDR3 totals 16 residues. Looked up from germline, CDR1 is SGHRS and CDR2 is YFSETQ. V dropped 4 bases and J dropped 1; count of bases not matched to a gene: 4. CDR3 nucleotides: TGCGCCAGCAGCCCGGGGACAGGGGGAAGCAATCAGCCCCAGCATTTT. This translates into CASSPGTGGSNQPQHF.

The CDR3 protein is CASSVASGHQNEKLFF. DNA for the CDR3: TGTGCCAGCAGCGTAGCTTCGGGACATCAAAATGAAAAACTGTTTTTT. The chain couples TRBV9 to TRBJ1-4; TRBD1 might be the D (6 bases). With 0 bases removed from V and 5 bases from J, the gap between germline ends came to 14 bases. The V gene's germline CDR1 is SGDLS and CDR2 YYNGEE. This CDR3 has 16 residues.

The chain is built from TRBV10-3 and TRBJ2-1, with D unresolved. The V and J ends lost 2 bases and 0 bases respectively, with 8 bases between them. Germline V gives CDR1 ENHRY, CDR2 SYGVKD. The CDR3 has 15 residues. The CDR3 is CAISEGISSYNEQFF. In DNA, the CDR3 is TGTGCCATCAGTGAGGGCATTAGCTCCTACAATGAGCAGTTCTTC.

This chain uses TRBV15 with TRBJ1-5; D unclear. Trimming removed 3 bases from V and 6 bases from J, with 15 bases in between. Looked up from germline, CDR1 is LNHNV and CDR2 is YYDKDF (reference sequence). The CDR3 runs to 15 residues. The CDR3 sequence is CATSSLGSLGQPQHF. Here the CDR3 DNA reads TGTGCCACCAGCAGTTTAGGGAGTTTGGGTCAGCCCCAGCATTTT. Based on the CDR3 plus reference TRBV15 and TRBJ1-5, the full variable domain is DAMVIQNPRYQVTQFGKPVTLSCSQTLNHNVMYWYQQKSSQAPKLLFHYYDKDFNNEADTPDNFQSRRPNTSFCFLDIRSPGLGDTAMYLCATSSLGSLGQPQHFGDGTRLSIL.

V usage is TRBV6-5 and J usage is TRBJ2-5; D perhaps matches TRBD1 (5 bases). There are 13 residues in the CDR3. V lost 5 bases, J lost 4 bases, and 11 bases lay in between. From germline, CDR1 is MNHEY and CDR2 SVGAGI. CDR3 sequence: CASSQTGGETQYF. The DNA of the CDR3 is TGTGCCAGCAGTCAAACAGGCGGAGAGACCCAGTACTTC.

As DNA, the CDR3 is TGTGCCAGCAGTGAACCCGCGGGAAATAATTCACCCCTCCACTTT. Encoded protein: CASSEPAGNNSPLHF. V is TRBV6-1 and J is TRBJ1-6; D remains ambiguous. CDR1 MNHNS and CDR2 SASEGT come from the germline V gene. The CDR3 is 15 amino acids. Trimming took 2 bases from V and 5 from J, leaving 10 bases between them.

The rearrangement links TRBV2 to TRBJ2-3; 14 bases fit TRBD2. There are 16 residues in the CDR3. Germline loops: CDR1 SNHLY, CDR2 FYNNEI. The J segment lost 4 bases and the V segment lost 8 bases, leaving 8 bases of the junction unmatched. The chain's CDR3 is CASGGLAGGGADTQYF. Written as DNA, the CDR3 is TGTGCCAGCGGCGGACTAGCGGGGGGTGGGGCAGATACGCAGTATTTT.

The CDR3 sequence is CASSIDLGLYGYTF. The CDR3 nucleotides read TGTGCCAGTAGTATAGATCTGGGCCTCTATGGCTACACCTTC. The chain employs TRBV19 and TRBJ1-2; the D is unclear. CDR1 is LNHDA, CDR2 SQIVND, per germline (reference sequence). The CDR3 is 14 amino acids. The ends were cut back, 0 bases at V and 4 bases at J, with 9 bases in the middle. The full variable domain, completed using reference TRBV19 and TRBJ1-2, is DGGITQSPKYLFRKEGQNVTLSCEQNLNHDAMYWYRQDPGQGLRLIYYSQIVNDFQKGDIAEGYSVSREKKESFPLTVTSAQKNPTAFYLCASSIDLGLYGYTFGSGTRLTVV.